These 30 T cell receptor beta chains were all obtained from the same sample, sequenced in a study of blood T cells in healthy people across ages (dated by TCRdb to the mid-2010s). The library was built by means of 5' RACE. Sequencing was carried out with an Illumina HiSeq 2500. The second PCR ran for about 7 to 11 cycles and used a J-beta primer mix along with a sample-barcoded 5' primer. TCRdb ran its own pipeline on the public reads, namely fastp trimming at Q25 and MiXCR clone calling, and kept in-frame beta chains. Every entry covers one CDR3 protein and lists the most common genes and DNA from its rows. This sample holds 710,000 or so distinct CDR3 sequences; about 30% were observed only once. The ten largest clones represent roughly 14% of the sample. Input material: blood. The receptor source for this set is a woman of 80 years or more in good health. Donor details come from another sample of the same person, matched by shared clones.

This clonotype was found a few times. CDR3 loop: CASSIIGGGNTEAFF. DNA for the CDR3: TGTGCCAGTAGTATTATAGGTGGAGGGAACACTGAAGCTTTCTTT. V is TRBV19 and J is TRBJ1-1, with no clear D. The length of the CDR3 is 15 residues. Germline assignment: CDR1 LNHDA and CDR2 SQIVND (reference sequence). V was pared by 3 bases and J by 1 base, with 12 bases between.

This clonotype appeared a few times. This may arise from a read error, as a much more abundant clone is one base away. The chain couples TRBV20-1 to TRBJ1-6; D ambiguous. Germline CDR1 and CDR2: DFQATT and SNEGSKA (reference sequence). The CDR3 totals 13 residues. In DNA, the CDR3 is TGCAGTGCTTTTCCGGGATCGGGTTCACCCCCCCACTTT. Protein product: CSAFPGSGSPPHF.

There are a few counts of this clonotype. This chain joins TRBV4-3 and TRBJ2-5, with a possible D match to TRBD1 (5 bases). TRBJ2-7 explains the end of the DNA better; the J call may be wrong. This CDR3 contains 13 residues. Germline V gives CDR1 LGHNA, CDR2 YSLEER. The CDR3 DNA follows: TGCGCCAGCAGCCAAACTTCAGGGTACGAGCAGTACTTC. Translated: CASSQTSGYEQYF.

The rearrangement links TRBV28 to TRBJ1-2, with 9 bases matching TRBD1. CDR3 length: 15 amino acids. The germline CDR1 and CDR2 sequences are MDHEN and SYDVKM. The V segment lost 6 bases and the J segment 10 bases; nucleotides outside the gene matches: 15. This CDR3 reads CASSPTQGAVGIYTF. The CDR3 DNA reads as TGTGCCAGCAGCCCTACACAGGGGGCCGTGGGTATCTACACCTTC.

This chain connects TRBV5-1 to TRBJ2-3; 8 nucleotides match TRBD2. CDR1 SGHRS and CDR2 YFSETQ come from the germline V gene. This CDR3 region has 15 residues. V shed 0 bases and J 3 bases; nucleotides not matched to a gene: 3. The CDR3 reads CASSLVVAGTDTQYF. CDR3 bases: TGCGCCAGCAGCTTGGTAGTAGCGGGAACAGATACGCAGTATTTT.

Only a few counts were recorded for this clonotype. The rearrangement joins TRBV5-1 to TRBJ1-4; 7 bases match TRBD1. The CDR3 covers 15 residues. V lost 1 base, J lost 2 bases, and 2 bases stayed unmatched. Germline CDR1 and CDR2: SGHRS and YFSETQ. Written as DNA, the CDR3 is TGCGCCAGCAGCTTGTCGGGACAGACTAATGAAAAACTGTTTTTT. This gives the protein CASSLSGQTNEKLFF.

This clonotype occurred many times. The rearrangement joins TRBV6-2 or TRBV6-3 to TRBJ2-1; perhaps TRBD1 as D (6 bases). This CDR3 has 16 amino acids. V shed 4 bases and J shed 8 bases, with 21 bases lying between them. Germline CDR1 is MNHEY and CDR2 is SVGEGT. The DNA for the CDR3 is TGTGCCAGCAGTTCCCACAGGGTCACCTCTAGGGATGAGCAGTTCTTC. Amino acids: CASSSHRVTSRDEQFF.

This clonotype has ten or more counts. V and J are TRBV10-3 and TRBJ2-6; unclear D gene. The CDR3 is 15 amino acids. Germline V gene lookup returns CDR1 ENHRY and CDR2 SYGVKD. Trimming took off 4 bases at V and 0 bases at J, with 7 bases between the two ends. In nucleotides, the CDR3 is TGTGCCATCAGTGGAGCGACCTCTGGGGCCAACGTCCTGACTTTC. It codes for CAISGATSGANVLTF.

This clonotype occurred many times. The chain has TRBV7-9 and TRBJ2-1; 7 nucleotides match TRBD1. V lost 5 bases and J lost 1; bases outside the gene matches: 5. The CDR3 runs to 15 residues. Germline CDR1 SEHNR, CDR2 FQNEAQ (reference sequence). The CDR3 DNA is TGTGCCAGCAGCCCGGGACAGACGTCCTACAATGAGCAGTTCTTC. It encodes CASSPGQTSYNEQFF.

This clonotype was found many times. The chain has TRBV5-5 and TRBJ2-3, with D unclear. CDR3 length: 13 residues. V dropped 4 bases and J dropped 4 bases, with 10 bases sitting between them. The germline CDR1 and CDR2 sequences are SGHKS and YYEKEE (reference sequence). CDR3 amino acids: CASSRPVPDTQYF. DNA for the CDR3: TGTGCCAGCAGCCGACCTGTACCAGATACGCAGTATTTT.

CDR3 nucleotide sequence: TGTGCCACCAGCAGAGATGCGAGGGAGCTGTTTTTT. It yields the protein CATSRDARELFF. The chain has TRBV15 and TRBJ2-2; D uncertain. The CDR3 spans 12 residues. Germline V CDR1 and CDR2: LNHNV, YYDKDF (reference sequence). V lost 0 bases and J 9 bases, leaving 5 bases between the germline ends. Looking up the rest from reference TRBV15 and TRBJ2-2 gives the full variable domain: DAMVIQNPRYQVTQFGKPVTLSCSQTLNHNVMYWYQQKSSQAPKLLFHYYDKDFNNEADTPDNFQSRRPNTSFCFLDIRSPGLGDTAMYLCATSRDARELFFGEGSRLTVL.

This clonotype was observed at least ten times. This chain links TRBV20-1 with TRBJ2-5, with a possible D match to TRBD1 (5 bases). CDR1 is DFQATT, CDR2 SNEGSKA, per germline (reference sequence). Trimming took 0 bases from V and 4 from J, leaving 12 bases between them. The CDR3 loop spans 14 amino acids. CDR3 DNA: TGCAGTGCTAGAGATTCAGGGTTAGGAGAGACCCAGTACTTC. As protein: CSARDSGLGETQYF.

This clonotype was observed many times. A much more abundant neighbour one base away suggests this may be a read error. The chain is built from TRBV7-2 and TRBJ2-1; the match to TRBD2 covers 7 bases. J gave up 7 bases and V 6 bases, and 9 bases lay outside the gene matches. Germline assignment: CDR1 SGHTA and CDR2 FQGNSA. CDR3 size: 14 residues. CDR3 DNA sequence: TGTGCCAGCAGGGGAGGGGCAGGGAGGAATGAGCAGTTCTTC. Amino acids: CASRGGAGRNEQFF. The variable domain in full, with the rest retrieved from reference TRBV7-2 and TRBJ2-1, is GAGVSQSPSNKVTEKGKDVELRCDPISGHTALYWYRQSLGQGLEFLIYFQGNSAPDKSGLPSDRFSAERTGGSVSTLTIQRTQQEDSAVYLCASRGGAGRNEQFFGPGTRLTVL.

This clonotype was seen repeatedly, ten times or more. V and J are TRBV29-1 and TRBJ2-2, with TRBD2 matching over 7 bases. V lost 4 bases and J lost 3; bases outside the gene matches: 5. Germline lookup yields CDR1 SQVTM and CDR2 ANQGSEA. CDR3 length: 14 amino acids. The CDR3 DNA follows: TGCAGCGTTGCCCACCGGGGGGACACCGGGGAGCTGTTTTTT. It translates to CSVAHRGDTGELFF.

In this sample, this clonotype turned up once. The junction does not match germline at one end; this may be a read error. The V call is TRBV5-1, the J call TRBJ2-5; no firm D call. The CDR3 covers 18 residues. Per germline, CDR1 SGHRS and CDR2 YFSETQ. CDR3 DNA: TGCGCCAGCAGCTTGGCGGAACTGGCAGCAAGGTACCAAGAGACCCACTACTTC. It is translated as CASSLAELAARYQETHYF.

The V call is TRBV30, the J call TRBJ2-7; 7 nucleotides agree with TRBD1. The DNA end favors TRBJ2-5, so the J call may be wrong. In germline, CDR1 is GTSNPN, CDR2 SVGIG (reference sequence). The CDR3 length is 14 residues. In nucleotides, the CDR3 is TGTGCCTGGAGTATCCACAGGGGCCAAGAGACCCAGTACTTC. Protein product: CAWSIHRGQETQYF.

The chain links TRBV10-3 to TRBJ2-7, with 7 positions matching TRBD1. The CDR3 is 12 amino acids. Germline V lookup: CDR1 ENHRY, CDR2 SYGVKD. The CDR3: CATGMVSYEQYF. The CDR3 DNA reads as TGTGCGACAGGGATGGTGTCCTACGAGCAGTACTTC.

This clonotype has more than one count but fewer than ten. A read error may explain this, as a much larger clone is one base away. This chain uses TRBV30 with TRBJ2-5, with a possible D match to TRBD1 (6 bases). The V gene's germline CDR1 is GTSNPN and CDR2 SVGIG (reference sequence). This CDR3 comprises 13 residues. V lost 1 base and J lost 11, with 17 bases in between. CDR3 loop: CAWSGSRDNEQYF. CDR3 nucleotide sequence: TGTGCCTGGAGTGGGTCCAGGGACAATGAGCAGTACTTC.

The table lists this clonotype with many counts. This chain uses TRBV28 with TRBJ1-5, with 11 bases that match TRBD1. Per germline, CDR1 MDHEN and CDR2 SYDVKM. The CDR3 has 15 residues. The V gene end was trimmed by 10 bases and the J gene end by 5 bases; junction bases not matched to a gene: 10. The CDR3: CATKEDRGLDQPQHF. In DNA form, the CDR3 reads TGTGCCACCAAAGAGGACAGGGGGCTGGATCAGCCCCAGCATTTT.

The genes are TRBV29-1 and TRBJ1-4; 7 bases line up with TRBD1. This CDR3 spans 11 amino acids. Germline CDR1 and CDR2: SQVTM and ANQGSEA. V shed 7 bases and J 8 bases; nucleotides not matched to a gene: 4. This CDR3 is CSGGDSEKLFF. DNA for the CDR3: TGCAGCGGGGGGGACAGCGAAAAACTGTTTTTT.

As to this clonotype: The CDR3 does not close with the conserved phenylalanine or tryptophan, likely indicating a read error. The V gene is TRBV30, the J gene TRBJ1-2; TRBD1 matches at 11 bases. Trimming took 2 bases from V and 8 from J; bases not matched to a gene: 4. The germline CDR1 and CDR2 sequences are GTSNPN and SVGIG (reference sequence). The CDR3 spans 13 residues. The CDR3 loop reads CAWSTRTGGGYTV. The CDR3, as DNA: TGTGCCTGGAGTACCCGGACAGGGGGCGGCTACACCGTC.

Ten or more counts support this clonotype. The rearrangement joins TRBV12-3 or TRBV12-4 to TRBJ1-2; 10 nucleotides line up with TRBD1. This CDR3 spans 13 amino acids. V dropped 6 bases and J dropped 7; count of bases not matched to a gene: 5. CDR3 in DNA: TGTGCCAGCAGCGGGGACAGGGGTCGTGGCTACACCTTC. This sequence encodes CASSGDRGRGYTF.

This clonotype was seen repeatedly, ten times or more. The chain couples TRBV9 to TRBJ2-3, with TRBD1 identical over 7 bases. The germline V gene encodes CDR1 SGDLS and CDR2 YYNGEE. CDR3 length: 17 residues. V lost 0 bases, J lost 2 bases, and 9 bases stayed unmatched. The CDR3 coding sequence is TGTGCCAGCAGCGTAGGTTTAAGGGGGACAGACACAGATACGCAGTATTTT. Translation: CASSVGLRGTDTDTQYF.

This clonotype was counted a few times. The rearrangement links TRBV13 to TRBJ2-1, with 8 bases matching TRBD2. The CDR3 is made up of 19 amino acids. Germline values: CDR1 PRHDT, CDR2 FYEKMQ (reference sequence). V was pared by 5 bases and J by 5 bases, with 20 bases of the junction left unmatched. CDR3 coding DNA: TGTGCCAGCAGCCCTGCTACGGAGATTAGCGGGGATCTTAACAATGAGCAGTTCTTC. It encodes CASSPATEISGDLNNEQFF.

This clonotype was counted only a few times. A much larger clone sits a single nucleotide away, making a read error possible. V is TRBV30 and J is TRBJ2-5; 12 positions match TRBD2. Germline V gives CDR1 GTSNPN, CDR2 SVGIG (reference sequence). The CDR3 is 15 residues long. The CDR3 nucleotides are TGTGCTCAAGGAGCCCTAGCGGGGGGGCTGAATGAGCAGTACTTC. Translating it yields CAQGALAGGLNEQYF.

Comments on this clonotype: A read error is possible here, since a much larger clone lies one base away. CDR3 in amino acids: CNAPGADLYNSPLHF. CDR3 DNA: TGCAATGCCCCCGGGGCAGATCTCTATAATTCACCCCTCCACTTT. The gene calls are TRBV20-1 and TRBJ1-6, with a possible D match to TRBD1 (5 bases). The CDR3 extends over 15 amino acids. The germline V gene encodes CDR1 DFQATT and CDR2 SNEGSKA (reference sequence).

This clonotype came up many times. The CDR3 here is CASSLAPVSSTGELFF. The CDR3 DNA reads TGCGCCAGCAGCTTGGCCCCCGTTAGTAGCACCGGGGAGCTGTTTTTT. This chain connects TRBV5-1 to TRBJ2-2; D is ambiguous. The CDR3 spans 16 residues. The V end lost 0 bases, the J end lost 4 bases, and 13 bases lay between the germline ends. CDR1 is SGHRS and CDR2 is YFSETQ in the germline V gene. Full variable domain (remainder filled in from reference TRBV5-1 and TRBJ2-2): KAGVTQTPRYLIKTRGQQVTLSCSPISGHRSVSWYQQTPGQGLQFLFEYFSETQRNKGNFPGRFSGRQFSNSRSEMNVSTLELGDSALYLCASSLAPVSSTGELFFGEGSRLTVL.

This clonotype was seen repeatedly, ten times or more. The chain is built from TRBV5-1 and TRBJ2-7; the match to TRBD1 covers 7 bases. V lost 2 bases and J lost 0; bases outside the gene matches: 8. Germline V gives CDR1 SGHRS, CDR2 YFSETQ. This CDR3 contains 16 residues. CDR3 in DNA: TGCGCCAGCAGCTTAGACAGGGCCCGCGGCTCCTACGAGCAGTACTTC. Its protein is CASSLDRARGSYEQYF.

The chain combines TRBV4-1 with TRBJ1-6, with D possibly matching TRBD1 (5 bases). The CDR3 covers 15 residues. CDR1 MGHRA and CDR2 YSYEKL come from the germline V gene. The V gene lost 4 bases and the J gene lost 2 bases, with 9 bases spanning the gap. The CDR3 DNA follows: TGCGCCAGCAGCCGGGACGAAGCCTATAATTCACCCCTCCACTTT. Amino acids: CASSRDEAYNSPLHF.

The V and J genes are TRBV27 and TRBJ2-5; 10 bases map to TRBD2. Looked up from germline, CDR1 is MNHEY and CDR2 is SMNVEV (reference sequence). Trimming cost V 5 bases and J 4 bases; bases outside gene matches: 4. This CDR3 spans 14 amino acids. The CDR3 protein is CASSPLAGAETQYF. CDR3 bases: TGTGCCAGCAGTCCCCTAGCGGGAGCAGAGACCCAGTACTTC.